This entry concerns a single T cell receptor beta chain. Its antigen is currently unknown. This entry belongs to a study of T-cell memory formation after mild COVID-19. About the study: TCR clusters were largely donor specific.

It was 5'RACE with constant-segment primers that produced the TCR alpha and TCR beta cDNA libraries, which carried sample barcodes and UMIs. TCRdb called the 5' RACE reads again in MiXCR, with one record for every CDR3 protein. The table has about 250,000 distinct CDR3 sequences, roughly 15% seen once. Findings and limits, study-wide: The CD4+ clones that contracted clustered mainly within CM and EM, and the CD8+ clones concentrated in EMRA. A balance of CD4 and CD8 characterized clones contracting day 15 to 85, whereas later expanders leaned CD4+.

The TCR sequence derives from an adult woman who had mild COVID-19 (a few samples of this study predate the infection). Cell type and time point are not known. Specimen: PBMCs or a T cell subset sorted from them (not recorded which).

The DNA for the CDR3 is TGCGCCAGCAGCTTGGCTCTGGGGAAGGAAAACAATGAGCAGTTCTTC. Translation gives CASSLALGKENNEQFF. The chain links TRBV5-1 to TRBJ2-1; the D is unclear. The germline V and J ends were trimmed by 0 bases and 5 bases, with 15 bases remaining between them. The CDR3 has 16 amino acids. Germline-derived CDR1 and CDR2 are SGHRS and YFSETQ.